This TCR beta chain was profiled in a study of T-cell reconstitution after alpha-beta-depleted transplantation in children. Whole-study findings and limits: Recipient T cells and thymic progenitors that survived gave rise to the high TCRbeta diversity observed at day 60 in some patients. After transplant, at about two months, alpha-beta T cells were reportedly derived from several hundred expanded graft clones. One year after transplant, T-cell counts and diversity came mostly from newly produced T cells.

About this clonotype: Its antigen is still unknown.

The J segment lost 6 bases and the V segment lost 4 bases, leaving 9 bases of the junction unmatched. The CDR3 totals 14 residues. The germline V gene encodes CDR1 SGHRS and CDR2 YFSETQ. Unique molecular identifiers were used to barcode this TCRbeta library. TCRdb recomputed calls from the PCR reads with MiXCR, one row per CDR3 protein. This sample carries 300,000 to 350,000 distinct CDR3 sequences, 16% of them seen once, and the ten largest clones take about 41%. The sequence came from a male patient aged 2 to 9 who had a stem cell transplant for acute lymphoblastic leukemia, so the T cells may come from the graft donor. This specimen was PBMCs, mostly from graft donor cells, taken 360 days after TCRalphabeta/CD19-depleted stem cell transplant. The V gene is TRBV5-1, the J gene TRBJ1-1, with 7 positions matching TRBD1. The CDR3, as DNA: TGCGCCAGCAGCACCGACAGGGCGACAGCTGAAGCTTTCTTT. Its translation is CASSTDRATAEAFF.